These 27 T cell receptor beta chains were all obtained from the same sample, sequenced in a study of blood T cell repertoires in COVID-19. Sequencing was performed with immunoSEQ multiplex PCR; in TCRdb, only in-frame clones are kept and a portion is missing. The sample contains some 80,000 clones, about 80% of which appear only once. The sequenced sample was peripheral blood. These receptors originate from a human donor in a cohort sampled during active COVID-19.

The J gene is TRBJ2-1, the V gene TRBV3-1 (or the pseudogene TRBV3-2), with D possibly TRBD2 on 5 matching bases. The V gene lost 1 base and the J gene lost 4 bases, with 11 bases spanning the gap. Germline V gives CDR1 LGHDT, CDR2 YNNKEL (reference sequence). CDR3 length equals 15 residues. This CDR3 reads CASSQGARGYNEQFF. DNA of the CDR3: TGTGCCAGCAGCCAAGGGGCCCGGGGATACAATGAGCAGTTCTTC.

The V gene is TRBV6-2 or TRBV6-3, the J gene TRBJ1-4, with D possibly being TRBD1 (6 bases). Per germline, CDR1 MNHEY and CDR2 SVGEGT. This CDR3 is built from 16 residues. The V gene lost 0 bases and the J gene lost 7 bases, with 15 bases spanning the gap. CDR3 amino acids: CASSYSRRGDSEKLFF. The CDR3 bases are TGTGCCAGCAGTTACTCACGCAGGGGTGACTCTGAAAAACTGTTTTTT.

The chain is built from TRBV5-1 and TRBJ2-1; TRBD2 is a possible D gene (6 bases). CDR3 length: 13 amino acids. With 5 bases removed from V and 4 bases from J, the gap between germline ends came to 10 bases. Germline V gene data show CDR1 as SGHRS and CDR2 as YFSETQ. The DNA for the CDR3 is TGCGCCAGCAGTCCGGCGGGATACAATGAGCAGTTCTTC. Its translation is CASSPAGYNEQFF. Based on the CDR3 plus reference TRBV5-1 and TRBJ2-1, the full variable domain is KAGVTQTPRYLIKTRGQQVTLSCSPISGHRSVSWYQQTPGQGLQFLFEYFSETQRNKGNFPGRFSGRQFSNSRSEMNVSTLELGDSALYLCASSPAGYNEQFFGPGTRLTVL.

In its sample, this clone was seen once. This CDR3 is CASSLGGPAHEQYF. In DNA, the CDR3 is TGTGCCAGCAGCTTGGGGGGCCCAGCCCACGAGCAGTACTTC. The chain employs TRBV5-5 and TRBJ2-7, with a possible D match to TRBD1 (5 bases). Trimming cost V 0 bases and J 5 bases, with 12 bases left between them. The CDR3 runs 14 residues. Germline lookup yields CDR1 SGHKS and CDR2 YYEKEE (reference sequence).

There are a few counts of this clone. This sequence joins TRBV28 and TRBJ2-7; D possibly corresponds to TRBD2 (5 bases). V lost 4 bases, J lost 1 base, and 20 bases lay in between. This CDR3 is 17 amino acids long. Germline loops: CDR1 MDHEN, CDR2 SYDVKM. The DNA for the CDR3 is TGTGCCAGCAGTTCTGAACCCGCGGGTCGAAGGTCCTACGAGCAGTACTTC. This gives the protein CASSSEPAGRRSYEQYF.

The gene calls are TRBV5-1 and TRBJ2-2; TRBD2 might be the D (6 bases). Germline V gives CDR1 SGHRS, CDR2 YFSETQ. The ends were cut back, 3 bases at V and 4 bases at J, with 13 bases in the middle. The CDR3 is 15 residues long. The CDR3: CASSSSSAGTGELFF. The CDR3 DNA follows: TGCGCCAGCAGCTCCTCGTCAGCGGGCACCGGGGAGCTGTTTTTT. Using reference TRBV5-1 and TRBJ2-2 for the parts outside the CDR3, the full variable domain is KAGVTQTPRYLIKTRGQQVTLSCSPISGHRSVSWYQQTPGQGLQFLFEYFSETQRNKGNFPGRFSGRQFSNSRSEMNVSTLELGDSALYLCASSSSSAGTGELFFGEGSRLTVL.

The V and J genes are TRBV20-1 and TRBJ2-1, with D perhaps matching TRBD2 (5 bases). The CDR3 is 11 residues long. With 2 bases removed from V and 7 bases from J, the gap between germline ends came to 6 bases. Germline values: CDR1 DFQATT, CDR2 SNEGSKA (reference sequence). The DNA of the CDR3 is TGCAGTGCTAGACCGGGGAATGAGCAGTTCTTC. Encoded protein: CSARPGNEQFF.

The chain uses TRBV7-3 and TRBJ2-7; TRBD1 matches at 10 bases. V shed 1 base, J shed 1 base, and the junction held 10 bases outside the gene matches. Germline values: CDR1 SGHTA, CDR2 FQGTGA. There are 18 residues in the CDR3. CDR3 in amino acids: CASSLRLDPDRGSYEQYF. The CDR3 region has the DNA TGTGCCAGCAGCTTAAGATTGGATCCGGACAGGGGGTCCTACGAGCAGTACTTC.

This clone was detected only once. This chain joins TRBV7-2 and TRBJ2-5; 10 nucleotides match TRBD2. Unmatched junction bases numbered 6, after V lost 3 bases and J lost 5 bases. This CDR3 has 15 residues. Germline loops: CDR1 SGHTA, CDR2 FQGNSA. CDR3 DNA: TGTGCCAGCAGCTTTCAGCGGGGGGGCCGGGAGACCCAGTACTTC. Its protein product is CASSFQRGGRETQYF.

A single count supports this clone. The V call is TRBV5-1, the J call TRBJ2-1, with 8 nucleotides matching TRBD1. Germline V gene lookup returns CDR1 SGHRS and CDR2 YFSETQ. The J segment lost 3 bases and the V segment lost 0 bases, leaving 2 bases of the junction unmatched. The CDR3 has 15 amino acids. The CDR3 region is CASSLEGQDYNEQFF. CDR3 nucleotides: TGCGCCAGCAGCTTGGAGGGACAGGACTACAATGAGCAGTTCTTC.

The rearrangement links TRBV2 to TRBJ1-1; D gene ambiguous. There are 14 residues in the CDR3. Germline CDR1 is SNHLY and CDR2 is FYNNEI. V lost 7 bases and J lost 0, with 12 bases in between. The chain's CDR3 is CASTEGSLNTEAFF. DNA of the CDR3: TGTGCCAGCACCGAGGGCAGTTTGAACACTGAAGCTTTCTTT.

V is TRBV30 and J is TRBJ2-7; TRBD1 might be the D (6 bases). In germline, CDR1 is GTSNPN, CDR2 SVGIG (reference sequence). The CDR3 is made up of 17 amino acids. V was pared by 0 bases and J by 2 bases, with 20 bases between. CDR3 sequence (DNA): TGTGCCTGGAGTGTATGGGGGTCCGGGACAAGAGCCTACGAGCAGTACTTC. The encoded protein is CAWSVWGSGTRAYEQYF.

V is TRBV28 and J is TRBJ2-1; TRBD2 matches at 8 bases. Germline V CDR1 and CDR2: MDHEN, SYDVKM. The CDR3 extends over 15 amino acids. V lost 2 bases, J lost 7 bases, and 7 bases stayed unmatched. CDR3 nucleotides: TGTGCCAGCAGTTTACGGGCTAGCGGGTGGAATGAGCAGTTCTTC. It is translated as CASSLRASGWNEQFF.

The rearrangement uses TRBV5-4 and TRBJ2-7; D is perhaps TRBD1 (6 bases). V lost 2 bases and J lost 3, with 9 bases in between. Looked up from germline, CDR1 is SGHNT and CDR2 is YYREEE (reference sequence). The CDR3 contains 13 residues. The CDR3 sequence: CASSLQGVYEQYF. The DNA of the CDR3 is TGTGCCAGCAGCTTACAGGGCGTCTACGAGCAGTACTTC.

The CDR3 DNA sequence: TGTGCCAGCAGCTTAGGTCGTAGGACTAGCCCGAACAATGAGCAGTTCTTC. Translated, it gives CASSLGRRTSPNNEQFF. The rearrangement joins TRBV11-3 to TRBJ2-1, with 8 bases identical to TRBD2. CDR3 length equals 17 residues. V lost 1 base, J lost 5 bases, and 10 bases stayed unmatched. Germline V gene data show CDR1 as SGHNT and CDR2 as YENEEA.

The CDR3 spells CASSLNSQVAGGNYNEQFF. Here the CDR3 DNA reads TGTGCCAGCAGCTTAAACTCACAGGTAGCGGGAGGGAACTACAATGAGCAGTTCTTC. J is TRBJ2-1 and V is TRBV7-6; TRBD2 agrees at 11 bases. This CDR3 spans 19 amino acids. The trim removed 2 bases at V and 3 bases at J, leaving 12 bases unmatched. Germline V gene sequence: CDR1 SGHVS, CDR2 FNYEAQ. Together with reference TRBV7-6 and TRBJ2-1, the CDR3 gives the full variable domain: GAGVSQSPRYKVTKRGQDVALRCDPISGHVSLYWYRQALGQGPEFLTYFNYEAQQDKSGLPNDRFSAERPEGSISTLTIQRTEQRDSAMYRCASSLNSQVAGGNYNEQFFGPGTRLTVL.

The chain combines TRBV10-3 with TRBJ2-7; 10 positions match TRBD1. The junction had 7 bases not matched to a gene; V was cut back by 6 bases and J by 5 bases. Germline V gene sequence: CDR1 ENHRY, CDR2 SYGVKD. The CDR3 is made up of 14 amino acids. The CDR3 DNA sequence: TGTGCCATCAGGTCCGACAGGGGGCGGGACGAGCAGTACTTC. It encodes CAIRSDRGRDEQYF.

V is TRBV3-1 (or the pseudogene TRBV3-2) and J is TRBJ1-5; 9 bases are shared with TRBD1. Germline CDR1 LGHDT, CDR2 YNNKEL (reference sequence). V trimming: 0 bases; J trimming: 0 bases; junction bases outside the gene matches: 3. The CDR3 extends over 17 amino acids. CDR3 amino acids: CASSQETGQGSNQPQHF. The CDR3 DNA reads TGTGCCAGCAGCCAAGAAACGGGACAGGGTAGCAATCAGCCCCAGCATTTT.

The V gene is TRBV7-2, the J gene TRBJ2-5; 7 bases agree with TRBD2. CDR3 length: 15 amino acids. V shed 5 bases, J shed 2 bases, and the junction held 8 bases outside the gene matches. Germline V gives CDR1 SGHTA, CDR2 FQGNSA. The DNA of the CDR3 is TGTGCCAGCAGCCCGGGAGGTCGGAAACAAGAGACCCAGTACTTC. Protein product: CASSPGGRKQETQYF.

The CDR3 DNA reads TGTGCTAGTGCCCGGACAGACTACGAGCAGTACTTC. This codes for CASARTDYEQYF. The rearrangement uses TRBV12-5 and TRBJ2-7, with D tentatively TRBD1 (6 bases). From germline, CDR1 is LGHNT and CDR2 FRNRAP. The CDR3 is 12 amino acids. Trimming pared 7 bases from V and 3 bases from J, leaving 10 bases between.

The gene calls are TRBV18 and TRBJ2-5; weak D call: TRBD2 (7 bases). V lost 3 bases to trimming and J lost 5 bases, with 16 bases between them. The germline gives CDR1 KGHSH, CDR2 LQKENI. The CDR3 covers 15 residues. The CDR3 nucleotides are TGTGCCAGCTCACCTCGGGACTACAGGGCTGAGACCCAGTACTTC. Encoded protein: CASSPRDYRAETQYF.

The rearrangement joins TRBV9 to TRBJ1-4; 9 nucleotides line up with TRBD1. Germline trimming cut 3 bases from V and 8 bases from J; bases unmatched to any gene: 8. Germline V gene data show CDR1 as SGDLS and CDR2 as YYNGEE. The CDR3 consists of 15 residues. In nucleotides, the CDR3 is TGTGCCAGCAGCGCCCAACAGGGGGCGGGGGAAAAACTGTTTTTT. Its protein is CASSAQQGAGEKLFF. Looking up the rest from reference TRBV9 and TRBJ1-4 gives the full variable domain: DSGVTQTPKHLITATGQRVTLRCSPRSGDLSVYWYQQSLDQGLQFLIQYYNGEERAKGNILERFSAQQFPDLHSELNLSSLELGDSALYFCASSAQQGAGEKLFFGSGTQLSVL.

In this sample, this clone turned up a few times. CDR3 in DNA: TGCGCCAGCAGCAACCTTGAGGTACCATATGGCTACACCTTC. Residues: CASSNLEVPYGYTF. The chain links TRBV5-1 to TRBJ1-2; no clear D gene. The V gene's germline CDR1 is SGHRS and CDR2 YFSETQ. Trimming removed 4 bases at V and 5 bases at J, with 15 bases between. This CDR3 contains 14 residues.

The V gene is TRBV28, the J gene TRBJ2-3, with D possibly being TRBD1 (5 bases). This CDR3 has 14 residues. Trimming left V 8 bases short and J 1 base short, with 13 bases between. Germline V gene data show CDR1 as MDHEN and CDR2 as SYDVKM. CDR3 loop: CASLTSTGTDTQYF. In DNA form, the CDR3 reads TGTGCCAGCTTAACTTCGACAGGCACAGATACGCAGTATTTT.

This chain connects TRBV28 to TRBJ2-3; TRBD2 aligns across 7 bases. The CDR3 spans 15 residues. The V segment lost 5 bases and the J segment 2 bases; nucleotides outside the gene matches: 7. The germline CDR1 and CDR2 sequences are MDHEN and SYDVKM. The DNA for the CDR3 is TGTGCCAGCAGTCCCCGGGGAGGGGTCACAGATACGCAGTATTTT. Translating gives CASSPRGGVTDTQYF. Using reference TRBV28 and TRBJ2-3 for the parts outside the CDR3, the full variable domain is DVKVTQSSRYLVKRTGEKVFLECVQDMDHENMFWYRQDPGLGLRLIYFSYDVKMKEKGDIPEGYSVSREKKERFSLILESASTNQTSMYLCASSPRGGVTDTQYFGPGTRLTVL.

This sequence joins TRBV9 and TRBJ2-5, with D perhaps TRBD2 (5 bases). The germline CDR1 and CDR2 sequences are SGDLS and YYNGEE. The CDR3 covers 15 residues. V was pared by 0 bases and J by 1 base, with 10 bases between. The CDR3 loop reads CASSVGGRGQETQYF. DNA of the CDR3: TGTGCCAGCAGCGTAGGAGGGAGAGGCCAAGAGACCCAGTACTTC.

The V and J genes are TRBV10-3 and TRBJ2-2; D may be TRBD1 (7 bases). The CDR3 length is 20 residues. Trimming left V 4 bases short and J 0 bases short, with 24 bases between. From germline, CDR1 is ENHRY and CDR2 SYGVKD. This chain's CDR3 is CAISVRRTGLGTSNTGELFF. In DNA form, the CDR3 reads TGTGCCATCAGTGTCCGAAGGACAGGCCTTGGGACTTCGAACACCGGGGAGCTGTTTTTT.